Shown below are 3 T cell receptor beta chains from a single sample sequenced in a study of shared clonotypes between healthy human individuals. Profiled with immunoSEQ multiplex PCR; TCRdb holds only in-frame clones, not every one. The sample has 2.5 million or so clones; roughly 92% are singletons. Sequences were obtained from naive CD4+ T cells sorted from blood. Documented subset: CD45RA+ positively selected. These receptors came from a man between 18 and 35 years old in good health.

This clone appeared once. The CDR3 DNA is TGCGCCAGCAGTCAATCTTTAGCGCACAACAATGAGCAGTTCTTC. As protein: CASSQSLAHNNEQFF. V and J are TRBV23-1 and TRBJ2-1, with a possible D match to TRBD2 (5 bases). TRBV23-1 is an ORF, with its function uncertain. V was pared by 0 bases and J by 5 bases, with 11 bases between. This CDR3 has 15 residues.

The rearrangement links TRBV11-3 to TRBJ2-5, with D possibly TRBD2 on 6 matching bases. Germline CDR1 reads SGHNT; CDR2 reads YENEEA. With 2 bases removed from V and 2 bases from J, the gap between germline ends came to 9 bases. The CDR3 is 14 amino acids. This CDR3 reads CASSLPGGQETQYF. The CDR3 nucleotides are TGTGCCAGCAGCTTACCCGGGGGTCAAGAGACCCAGTACTTC.

This chain links TRBV6-5 with TRBJ1-6; D remains unclear. CDR1 and CDR2 from the germline V gene are MNHEY and SVGAGI. V lost 6 bases and J lost 12, with 9 bases in between. The CDR3 is made up of 11 amino acids. Here the CDR3 DNA reads TGTGCCAGCAGAAACGCGGGACCCCTCCACTTT. As protein: CASRNAGPLHF.